Below, 21 T cell receptor beta chains from the same sample are listed, as sequenced in a study of cytomegalovirus exposure and HLA in healthy donors. The PCR had 60 Vbeta and 13 Jbeta primers. Data came from immunoSEQ multiplex PCR; TCRdb stores just in-frame clones and leaves some out. This table holds over 150,000 clones, 65% to 85% found once. The sequencing sample was made of PBMCs. These receptors were collected from a woman in her thirties or forties in good health and CMV-seropositive.

V is TRBV14 and J is TRBJ1-4; D is uncertain. Germline V gene sequence: CDR1 SGHDN, CDR2 FVKESK. The CDR3 has 14 residues. Trimming shortened V by 3 bases and J by 6 bases, and 11 bases separated the two germline ends. DNA of the CDR3: TGTGCCAGCAGCCAGGGGAGGTTCGATGAAAAACTGTTTTTT. This codes for CASSQGRFDEKLFF.

V and J are TRBV18 and TRBJ2-1, with a possible D match to TRBD2 (6 bases). Germline V CDR1 and CDR2: KGHSH, LQKENI. V gave up 5 bases and J gave up 5 bases, with 10 bases separating them. CDR3 size: 13 residues. DNA of the CDR3: TGTGCCAGCTCAACTAGCCGGGACAATGAGCAGTTCTTC. This translates into CASSTSRDNEQFF.

The genes are TRBV6-5 and TRBJ2-5; 9 bases are a match to TRBD2. Matching the DNA end better, TRBJ2-7 makes the J call doubtful. Germline V lookup: CDR1 MNHEY, CDR2 SVGAGI. The CDR3 totals 14 residues. The CDR3 sequence: CASRTSGTSYEQYF. In DNA form, the CDR3 reads TGTGCCAGCAGGACTAGCGGAACCTCCTACGAGCAGTACTTC.

This CDR3 is CASSAPFGSEEQYF. In nucleotides, the CDR3 is TGTGCCAGCAGCGCCCCTTTTGGAAGCGAGGAGCAGTACTTC. This chain connects TRBV7-9 to TRBJ2-7; D call uncertain. Trimming pared 5 bases from V and 7 bases from J, leaving 18 bases between. CDR1 SEHNR and CDR2 FQNEAQ come from the germline V gene (reference sequence). CDR3 length: 14 amino acids.

The J gene is TRBJ1-2, the V gene TRBV18, with 9 bases lining up with TRBD1. In germline, CDR1 is KGHSH, CDR2 LQKENI. V was pared by 1 base and J by 0 bases, with 6 bases of the junction left unmatched. This CDR3 has 17 amino acids. DNA for the CDR3: TGTGCCAGCTCACCACGACAGGGGGTCAGTGCTAACTATGGCTACACCTTC. Amino acid sequence: CASSPRQGVSANYGYTF.

The rearrangement links TRBV19 to TRBJ2-7; tentative D call: TRBD1 (5 bases). Germline CDR1 and CDR2: LNHDA and SQIVND (reference sequence). V was pared by 7 bases and J by 7 bases, with 23 bases between. The CDR3 covers 15 residues. The CDR3 protein is CASNDRGQGLGEQYF. CDR3 in DNA: TGTGCCAGTAACGATCGTGGTCAGGGCCTGGGAGAGCAGTACTTC.

The rearrangement links TRBV18 to TRBJ2-7; D remains ambiguous. V was cut by 1 base and J by 1 base, with 8 bases left in between. Germline V gene sequence: CDR1 KGHSH, CDR2 LQKENI. The CDR3 totals 14 residues. This chain's CDR3 is CASSPLSRSYEQYF. Written as DNA, the CDR3 is TGTGCCAGCTCACCACTCTCTCGTTCCTACGAGCAGTACTTC.

This clone was seen only a few times. The gene calls are TRBV19 and TRBJ1-1, with D possibly TRBD1 on 5 matching bases. V shed 6 bases and J shed 6 bases, with 11 bases lying between them. The germline V gene encodes CDR1 LNHDA and CDR2 SQIVND (reference sequence). This CDR3 comprises 12 residues. The CDR3 DNA reads as TGTGCCAGTAGCCACCCGGGGGCTGAAGCTTTCTTT. Its protein is CASSHPGAEAFF.

The J gene is TRBJ2-5, the V gene TRBV6-5, with D possibly being TRBD1 (5 bases). V was clipped by 2 bases and J by 6 bases, with 13 bases between them. The germline CDR1 and CDR2 sequences are MNHEY and SVGAGI. This CDR3 is built from 14 residues. CDR3 residues: CASSYTGRVKTQYF. The DNA for the CDR3 is TGTGCCAGCAGTTACACAGGACGTGTAAAGACCCAGTACTTC.

This chain joins TRBV2 and TRBJ2-5; 10 nucleotides line up with TRBD2. Trimming cost V 10 bases and J 5 bases; bases outside gene matches: 10. There are 14 residues in the CDR3. CDR1 SNHLY and CDR2 FYNNEI come from the germline V gene. CDR3 sequence reads: CATFLAGVGETQYF. CDR3 DNA: TGTGCCACTTTTCTAGCGGGAGTCGGGGAGACCCAGTACTTC.

The rearrangement uses TRBV7-2 and TRBJ2-2; D is ambiguous. Germline-derived CDR1 and CDR2 are SGHTA and FQGNSA. The CDR3 totals 13 residues. The V gene lost 0 bases and the J gene lost 6 bases, with 5 bases spanning the gap. The CDR3 sequence: CASSLARAGELFF. Written as DNA, the CDR3 is TGTGCCAGCAGCTTAGCCCGGGCCGGGGAGCTGTTTTTT.

V gene TRBV29-1 combines with J gene TRBJ2-3; 10 bases align to TRBD2. CDR1 is SQVTM, CDR2 ANQGSEA, per germline. V trimming: 4 bases; J trimming: 4 bases; junction bases outside the gene matches: 8. This CDR3 spans 15 amino acids. CDR3 DNA sequence: TGCAGCGTTGCGGGGCTAGCGGGAGTGGCAGATACGCAGTATTTT. Protein: CSVAGLAGVADTQYF.

As regards this clone: This sample includes further DNA sequences coding for the same CDR3. J is TRBJ2-3 and V is TRBV11-2; D is unresolved. CDR3 length equals 15 residues. Germline V gene sequence: CDR1 SGHAT, CDR2 FQNNGV. V gave up 0 bases and J gave up 0 bases, with 7 bases separating them. CDR3 DNA sequence: TGTGCCAGCAGCTTAGATTCCGGGAGCACAGATACGCAGTATTTT. It is translated as CASSLDSGSTDTQYF.

This chain links TRBV5-5 with TRBJ2-7, with D perhaps TRBD2 (5 bases). V lost 4 bases and J lost 2, with 13 bases in between. This CDR3 contains 14 residues. The germline gives CDR1 SGHKS, CDR2 YYEKEE (reference sequence). CDR3 residues: CASSGNGITYEQYF. CDR3 nucleotide sequence: TGTGCCAGCAGCGGCAACGGGATAACCTACGAGCAGTACTTC.

This chain connects TRBV30 to TRBJ2-1; 7 bases agree with TRBD2. The CDR3 has 17 residues. Germline V lookup: CDR1 GTSNPN, CDR2 SVGIG (reference sequence). The CDR3 reads CASRPFTSASSYNEQFF. CDR3 bases: TGTGCTTCCCGGCCGTTTACTAGCGCAAGCTCCTACAATGAGCAGTTCTTC. The full variable domain, completed using reference TRBV30 and TRBJ2-1, is SQTIHQWPATLVQPVGSPLSLECTVEGTSNPNLYWYRQAAGRGLQLLFYSVGIGQISSEVPQNLSASRPQDRQFILSSKKLLLSDSGFYLCASRPFTSASSYNEQFFGPGTRLTVL.

This chain's CDR3 is CASSLRNYPTTGLYNEQFF. In nucleotides, the CDR3 is TGTGCCAGCAGCCTTCGAAACTACCCGACGACAGGTTTGTACAATGAGCAGTTCTTC. The genes are TRBV7-6 and TRBJ2-1, with D possibly matching TRBD1 (6 bases). Trimming removed 5 bases from V and 4 bases from J, with 27 bases in between. CDR3 size: 19 residues. Germline assignment: CDR1 SGHVS and CDR2 FNYEAQ.

V usage is TRBV30 and J usage is TRBJ1-5, with TRBD1 identical over 10 bases. CDR3 length: 11 residues. CDR1 and CDR2 from the germline V gene are GTSNPN and SVGIG (reference sequence). V was clipped by 7 bases and J by 11 bases; unmatched bases: 5. CDR3 region: CAYGDRGSQHF. The CDR3 DNA reads TGTGCCTACGGGGACAGGGGTTCCCAGCATTTT.

This chain uses TRBV7-2 with TRBJ2-7, with D possibly being TRBD2 (6 bases). Germline CDR1 reads SGHTA; CDR2 reads FQGNSA. This CDR3 has 14 residues. V was trimmed by 6 bases and J by 2 bases, leaving 14 bases between them. CDR3 in amino acids: CASRRSGATYEQYF. CDR3 DNA: TGTGCCAGCAGACGTAGCGGAGCCACCTACGAGCAGTACTTC.

The chain couples TRBV4-2 to TRBJ2-7, with 14 bases matching TRBD2. The CDR3 has 16 residues. Trimming cost V 0 bases and J 6 bases; bases outside gene matches: 4. From germline, CDR1 is LGHNA and CDR2 YNFKEQ. The CDR3 coding sequence is TGTGCCAGCAGCCAAGATATAGGACTAGCGGGAGGCGAGCAGTACTTC. Its protein is CASSQDIGLAGGEQYF.

The rearrangement joins TRBV27 to TRBJ2-1, with a tentative D call TRBD2 (6 bases). V was pared by 2 bases and J by 3 bases, with 17 bases between. Germline-derived CDR1 and CDR2 are MNHEY and SMNVEV (reference sequence). There are 17 residues in the CDR3. The CDR3 DNA is TGTGCCAGCAGTTTAACGACTGCTAGCGAGGACTACAATGAGCAGTTCTTC. It is translated as CASSLTTASEDYNEQFF.

In its sample, this clone was seen once. This rearrangement joins TRBV6-5 to TRBJ2-2; 7 bases align to TRBD1. V shed 4 bases, J shed 2 bases, and the junction held 4 bases outside the gene matches. The CDR3 runs to 15 residues. Germline V gene data show CDR1 as MNHEY and CDR2 as SVGAGI. CDR3 in amino acids: CASSWDRPNTGELFF. The DNA of the CDR3 is TGTGCCAGCAGTTGGGACAGACCTAACACCGGGGAGCTGTTTTTT.